This is a list of T cell receptor beta chains from one sample in a study of shared clonotypes between healthy human individuals. Profiling relied on immunoSEQ multiplex PCR, and the TCRdb table lists in-frame clones only, not all of them. The table shows some 2.1 million clones, with over 85% occurring only once. Sequencing was performed on naive CD8+ T cells from PBMCs. These receptors were obtained from a man aged 18 to 35 in good health. Some clones in this sample may be carry-over from other donors' samples. Each CDR3 is given with its conserved first and last residue. A D gene is named only where the DNA matches it firmly. Size values are once, few and many counts, or a class for expanded clones, and some rows have none.

J | D | V | size | CDR3 | DNA
TRBJ2-2 | TRBD2 | TRBV4-1 | once | CASSLPTTLAGGPRTGELFF | TGCGCCAGCAGCCTCCCTACCACTCTAGCGGGAGGGCCGCGCACCGGGGAGCTGTTTTTT
TRBJ2-1 | TRBD1 | TRBV6-1 | . | CASSEFPRQGARNEQFF | TGTGCCAGCAGTGAATTCCCCCGACAGGGGGCGAGAAATGAGCAGTTCTTC
TRBJ2-3 | . | TRBV21-1 | . | CASSPRDRGLGTDTQYF | TGTGCCAGCAGCCCCCGGGACAGGGGGCTTGGCACAGATACGCAGTATTTT
TRBJ2-5 | . | TRBV28 | . | CASSTGFRAETQYF | TGTGCCAGCAGCACGGGCTTCAGGGCGGAGACCCAGTACTTC
TRBJ1-1 | TRBD1 | TRBV30 | few | CAWSALTGSTEAFF | TGTGCCTGGAGTGCTTTGACAGGGAGCACTGAAGCTTTCTTT
TRBJ1-4 | . | TRBV6-1 | . | CASSEVIANEKLFF | TGTGCCAGCAGTGAAGTTATAGCTAATGAAAAACTGTTTTTT
TRBJ2-3 | . | TRBV28 | . | CASSDPRGESDTQYF | TGTGCCAGCAGTGACCCCAGGGGAGAATCAGATACGCAGTATTTT
TRBJ1-1 | . | TRBV7-6 | once | CASSLAKGTEAFF | TGTGCCAGCAGCTTAGCGAAAGGGACTGAAGCTTTCTTT
TRBJ2-3 | . | TRBV27 | . | CASSPDPSGTDTQYF | TGTGCCAGCAGCCCGGACCCTTCCGGCACAGATACGCAGTATTTT
TRBJ1-5 | . | TRBV10-3 | . | CAISESIVGHQQPQHF | TGTGCCATCAGTGAGTCGATTGTCGGACATCAACAGCCCCAGCATTTT
TRBJ2-3 | TRBD2 | TRBV4-1 | . | CASSQGLAGNVLDTQYF | TGCGCCAGCAGCCAAGGTCTAGCGGGAAACGTTTTAGATACGCAGTATTTT
TRBJ2-1 | . | TRBV21-1 | . | CASRYAPRGTYNEQFF | TGTGCCAGCAGGTACGCGCCAAGAGGTACCTACAATGAGCAGTTCTTC
TRBJ2-4 | TRBD1 | TRBV18 | . | CASSPENSGQRIAKNIQYF | TGTGCCAGCTCACCAGAGAACTCGGGACAGCGAATAGCCAAAAACATTCAGTACTTC
TRBJ1-2 | . | TRBV9 | . | CASSVGGAGGGYTF | TGTGCCAGCAGCGTGGGGGGCGCTGGAGGTGGCTACACCTTC
TRBJ2-2 | . | TRBV13 | once | CASTSRASTGELFF | TGTGCCAGCACCTCTAGGGCGAGCACCGGGGAGCTGTTTTTT
TRBJ1-2 | . | TRBV11-3 | . | CASSLGYAEASYGYTF | TGTGCCAGCAGCTTAGGATACGCGGAGGCTTCCTATGGCTACACCTTC
TRBJ2-1 | . | TRBV9 | . | CASSDGGRYNEQFF | TGTGCCAGCAGCGATGGAGGGCGGTACAATGAGCAGTTCTTC
TRBJ2-7 | . | TRBV6-6 | once | CASSYSIYDHEQYF | TGTGCCAGCAGTTACTCGATTTATGACCACGAGCAGTACTTC
TRBJ2-7 | TRBD2 | TRBV19 | . | CASSTRTSGFYEQYF | TGTGCCAGTAGTACCAGGACTAGCGGATTCTACGAGCAGTACTTC
TRBJ1-5 | . | TRBV27 | . | CASRGVRNQPQHF | TGTGCCAGCAGAGGGGTTCGCAATCAGCCCCAGCATTTT
TRBJ2-1 | . | TRBV30 | . | CAWSVLSPEQFF | TGTGCCTGGAGTGTACTATCACCCGAGCAGTTCTTC
TRBJ1-5 | . | TRBV28 | . | CASSLSGGGGQPQHF | TGTGCCAGCAGTTTATCCGGTGGCGGCGGTCAGCCCCAGCATTTT
TRBJ2-5 | TRBD2 | TRBV4-2 | once | CASSQRTSGRGQETQYF | TGTGCCAGCAGCCAACGGACTAGCGGGAGAGGTCAGGAGACCCAGTACTTC
TRBJ2-7 | TRBD1 | TRBV4-2 | . | CASSHIGQEYEQYF | TGTGCCAGCAGCCACATAGGACAGGAATACGAGCAGTACTTC
TRBJ2-7 | TRBD2 | TRBV5-6 | . | CASSDTSGSTYEQYF | TGTGCCAGCAGCGACACTAGCGGGAGTACCTACGAGCAGTACTTC
TRBJ1-5 | . | TRBV27 | . | CASSSGEGQPQHF | TGTGCCAGCAGTTCCGGGGAAGGCCAGCCCCAGCATTTT
TRBJ2-1 | . | TRBV7-6 | . | CASSLAETRGDEQFF | TGTGCCAGCAGCTTAGCGGAGACTAGGGGCGATGAGCAGTTCTTC
TRBJ2-1 | . | TRBV11-2 | . | CASSLYDRVRNEQFF | TGTGCCAGCAGCTTATACGATCGGGTCCGCAATGAGCAGTTCTTC
TRBJ2-1 | . | TRBV4-1 | once | CASSHRTAELFPEQFF | TGCGCCAGCAGCCATAGGACAGCCGAGTTGTTCCCTGAGCAGTTCTTC
TRBJ2-3 | TRBD1 | TRBV14 | . | CASSQALFGDRVVGRILQGDTQYF | TGTGCCAGCAGCCAAGCCCTATTCGGGGACAGGGTCGTTGGAAGGATTCTACAGGGAGATACGCAGTATTTT
TRBJ2-7 | . | TRBV27 | . | CASRPIDRVYEQYF | TGTGCCAGCAGACCGATCGACAGAGTATACGAGCAGTACTTC
TRBJ2-7 | . | TRBV5-4 | . | CASSLLETGLDEQYF | TGTGCCAGCAGCTTACTAGAGACAGGATTGGACGAGCAGTACTTC
TRBJ2-7 | TRBD1 | TRBV5-8 | . | CASSAGNRGLHEQYF | TGTGCCAGCAGCGCAGGAAACAGGGGGCTCCACGAGCAGTACTTC
TRBJ2-5 | TRBD2 | TRBV10-2 | . | CASSVGAGGETQYF | TGCGCCAGCAGTGTTGGCGCGGGGGGGGAGACCCAGTACTTC
TRBJ2-5 | TRBD2 | TRBV4-1 | once | CASSQAGLGGQETQYF | TGCGCCAGCAGCCAAGCGGGACTAGGGGGACAAGAGACCCAGTACTTC
TRBJ2-7 | TRBD2 | TRBV2 | . | CALRLAGGPSYEQYF | TGTGCCCTTAGACTAGCGGGAGGGCCCTCCTACGAGCAGTACTTC
TRBJ1-3 | . | TRBV30 | . | CAWSVQRNTIYF | TGTGCCTGGAGTGTCCAGAGAAACACCATATATTTT
TRBJ1-1 | . | TRBV19 | . | CASSGRQVNTEAFF | TGTGCCAGTAGTGGGCGACAGGTGAACACTGAAGCTTTCTTT
TRBJ2-3 | TRBD2 | TRBV11-2 | . | CASSSRTSRIGDTQYF | TGTGCCAGCAGCTCCAGGACTAGCCGGATCGGGGATACGCAGTATTTT
TRBJ1-2 | . | TRBV19 | . | CASSIDLGTRPRYGYTF | TGTGCCAGTAGTATAGATCTGGGAACACGGCCCCGTTATGGCTACACCTTC
TRBJ2-5 | . | TRBV2 | . | CASSGSRGGETQYF | TGTGCCAGCAGTGGCTCTAGGGGGGGGGAGACCCAGTACTTC
TRBJ2-7 | TRBD2 | TRBV4-3 | . | CASSQVYGLAGESSYEQYF | TGCGCCAGCAGCCAAGTTTACGGCCTAGCGGGCGAGAGCTCCTACGAGCAGTACTTC
TRBJ1-1 | TRBD1 | TRBV6-5 | . | CASSYQGANTEAFF | TGTGCCAGCAGTTACCAGGGGGCAAACACTGAAGCTTTCTTT
TRBJ2-7 | . | TRBV5-4 | . | CASSLKPGPYSYEQYF | TGTGCCAGCAGCTTGAAACCCGGACCATACTCCTACGAGCAGTACTTC
TRBJ1-1 | . | TRBV27 | few | CASIEAWPGMNTEAFF | TGTGCCAGCATCGAAGCATGGCCGGGTATGAACACTGAAGCTTTCTTT
TRBJ2-7 | . | TRBV9 | few | CASGTEGYEQYF | TGTGCCAGCGGAACGGAGGGATACGAGCAGTACTTC
TRBJ2-7 | TRBD1 | TRBV28 | . | CASTGRGPLYEQYF | TGTGCCAGCACAGGAAGGGGGCCGTTGTACGAGCAGTACTTC
TRBJ2-3 | . | TRBV4-1 | . | CASSHTGSLSTDTQYF | TGCGCCAGCAGCCATACAGGGTCCCTCTCCACAGATACGCAGTATTTT
TRBJ2-5 | TRBD2 | TRBV5-1 | . | CASSLQNPDLAGIPEEETQYF | TGCGCCAGCAGCTTACAAAACCCAGACTTAGCGGGCATACCGGAGGAAGAGACCCAGTACTTC